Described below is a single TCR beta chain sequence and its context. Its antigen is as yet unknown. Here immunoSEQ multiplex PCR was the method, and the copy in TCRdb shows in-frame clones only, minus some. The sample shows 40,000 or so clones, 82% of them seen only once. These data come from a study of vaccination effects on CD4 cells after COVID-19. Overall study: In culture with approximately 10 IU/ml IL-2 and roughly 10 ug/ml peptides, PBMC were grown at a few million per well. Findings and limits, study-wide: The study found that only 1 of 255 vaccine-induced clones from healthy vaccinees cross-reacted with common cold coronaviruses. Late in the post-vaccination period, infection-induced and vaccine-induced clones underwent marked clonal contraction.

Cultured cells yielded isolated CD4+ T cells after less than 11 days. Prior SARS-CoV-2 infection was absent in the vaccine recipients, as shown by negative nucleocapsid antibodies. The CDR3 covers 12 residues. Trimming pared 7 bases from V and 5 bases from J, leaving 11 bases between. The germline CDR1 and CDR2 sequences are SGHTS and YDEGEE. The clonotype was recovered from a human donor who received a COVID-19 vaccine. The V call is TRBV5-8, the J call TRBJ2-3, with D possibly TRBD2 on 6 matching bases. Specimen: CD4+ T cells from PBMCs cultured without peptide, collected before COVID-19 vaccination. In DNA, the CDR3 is TGTGCCAGCCCGGCGCGGGAAGATACGCAGTATTTT. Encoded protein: CASPAREDTQYF.